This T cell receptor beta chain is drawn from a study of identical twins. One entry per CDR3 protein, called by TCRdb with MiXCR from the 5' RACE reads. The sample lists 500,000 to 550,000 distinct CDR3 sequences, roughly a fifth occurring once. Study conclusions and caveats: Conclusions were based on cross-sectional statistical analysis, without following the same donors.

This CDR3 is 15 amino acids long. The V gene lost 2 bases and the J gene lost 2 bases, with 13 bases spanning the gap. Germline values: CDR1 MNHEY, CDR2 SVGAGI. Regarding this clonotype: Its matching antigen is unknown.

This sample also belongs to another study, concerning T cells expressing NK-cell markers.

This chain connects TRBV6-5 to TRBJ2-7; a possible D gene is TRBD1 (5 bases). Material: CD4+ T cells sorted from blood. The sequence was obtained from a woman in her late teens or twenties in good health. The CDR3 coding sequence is TGTGCCAGCAGTTACCAGGACAAACCCACCTACGAGCAGTACTTC. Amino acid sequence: CASSYQDKPTYEQYF.